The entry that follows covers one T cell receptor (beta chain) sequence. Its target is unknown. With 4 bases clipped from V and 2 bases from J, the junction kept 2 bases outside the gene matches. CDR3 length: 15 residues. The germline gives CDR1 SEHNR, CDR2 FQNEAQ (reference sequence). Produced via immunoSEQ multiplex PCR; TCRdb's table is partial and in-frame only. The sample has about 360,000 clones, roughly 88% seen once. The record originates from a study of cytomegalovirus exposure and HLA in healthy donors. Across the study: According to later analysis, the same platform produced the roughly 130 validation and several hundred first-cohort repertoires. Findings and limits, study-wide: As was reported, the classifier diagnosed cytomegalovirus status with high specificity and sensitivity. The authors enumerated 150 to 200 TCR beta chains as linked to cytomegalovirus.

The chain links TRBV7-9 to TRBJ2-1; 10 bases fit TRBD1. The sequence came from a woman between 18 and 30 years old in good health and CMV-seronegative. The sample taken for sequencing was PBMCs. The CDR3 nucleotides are TGTGCCAGCAGCTCCGGGACAGGGGCCTACAATGAGCAGTTCTTC. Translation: CASSSGTGAYNEQFF.